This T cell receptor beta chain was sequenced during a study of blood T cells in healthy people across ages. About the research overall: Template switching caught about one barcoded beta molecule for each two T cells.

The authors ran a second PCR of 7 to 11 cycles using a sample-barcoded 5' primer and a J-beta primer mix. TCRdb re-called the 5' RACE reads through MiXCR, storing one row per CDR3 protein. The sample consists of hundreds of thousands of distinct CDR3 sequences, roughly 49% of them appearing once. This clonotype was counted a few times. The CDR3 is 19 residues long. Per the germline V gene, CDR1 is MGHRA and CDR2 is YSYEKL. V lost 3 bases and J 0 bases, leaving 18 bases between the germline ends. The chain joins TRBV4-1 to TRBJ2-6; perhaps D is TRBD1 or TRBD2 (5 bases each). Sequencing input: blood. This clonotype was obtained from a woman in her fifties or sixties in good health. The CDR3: CASSHLQGRTPSGANVLTF. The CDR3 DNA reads TGCGCCAGCAGCCACCTCCAGGGCAGGACTCCCTCTGGGGCCAACGTCCTGACTTTC.